This TCR beta chain was sequenced in a study of beta chain features in type 1 diabetes. Findings of the study overall: For Type 1 diabetes patients, all four CD4+ subsets carried TCRB CDR3s that were moderately but significantly shorter.

This CDR3 spans 14 amino acids. The germline V gene has CDR1 SNHLY and CDR2 FYNNEI. Trimming removed 5 bases from V and 8 bases from J; junction bases left unmatched: 10. About this clone: What it recognizes is unknown.

Isolated RNA was reverse transcribed in full, so expressed TCRB transcripts were sequenced. Profiled with immunoSEQ multiplex PCR; TCRdb holds only in-frame clones, not every one. The sample consists of under 800,000 clones, about 14% of them appearing once. One heparinised blood draw, averaging roughly 120 mL, came from each donor. This clonotype originated in a man aged 18 to 29 in good health. The sequencing sample was made of naive CD4+ T cells from blood. The gene calls are TRBV2 and TRBJ1-1; 8 nucleotides agree with TRBD1. This CDR3 is CASSLSGTGSEAFF. Here the CDR3 DNA reads TGTGCCAGCAGTCTGTCCGGGACAGGTAGCGAAGCTTTCTTT.